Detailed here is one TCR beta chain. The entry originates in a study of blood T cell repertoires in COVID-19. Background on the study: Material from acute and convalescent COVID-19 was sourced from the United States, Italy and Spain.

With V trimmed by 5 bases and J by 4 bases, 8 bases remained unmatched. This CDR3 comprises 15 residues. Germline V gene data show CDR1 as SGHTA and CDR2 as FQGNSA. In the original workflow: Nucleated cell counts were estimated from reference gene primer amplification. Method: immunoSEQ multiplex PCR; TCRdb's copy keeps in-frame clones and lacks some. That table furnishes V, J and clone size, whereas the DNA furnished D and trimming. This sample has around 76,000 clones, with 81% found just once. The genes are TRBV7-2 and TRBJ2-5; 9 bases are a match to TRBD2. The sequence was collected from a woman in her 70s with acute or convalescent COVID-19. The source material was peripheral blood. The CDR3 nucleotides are TGTGCCAGCAGCCCTTGGGCTAGCGGGGTAGAGACCCAGTACTTC. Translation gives CASSPWASGVETQYF.